This T cell receptor beta chain was profiled in a study of blood T cell repertoires in COVID-19. Study background: PBMCs, B-cell-depleted T cells, or T cells provided the cDNA or gDNA that made up the material.

Germline V gene data show CDR1 as GTSNPN and CDR2 as SVGIG (reference sequence). This CDR3 has 17 residues. V lost 2 bases, J lost 1 base, and 9 bases stayed unmatched. Libraries were prepared by immunoSEQ multiplex PCR; TCRdb keeps only in-frame clonotypes and omits some of them. The profile covers around 60,000 clones, with approximately 78% appearing a single time and 15% taken by the ten largest. The TCR comes from a man older than 75 with acute or convalescent COVID-19. Sequencing was performed on peripheral blood. V gene TRBV30 combines with J gene TRBJ1-1, with 11 bases fitting TRBD1. CDR3 loop: CAWSLGQGAFGNTEAFF. DNA of the CDR3: TGTGCCTGGAGTCTTGGACAGGGGGCTTTCGGGAACACTGAAGCTTTCTTT. Full variable domain (rest looked up from reference TRBV30 and TRBJ1-1): SQTIHQWPATLVQPVGSPLSLECTVEGTSNPNLYWYRQAAGRGLQLLFYSVGIGQISSEVPQNLSASRPQDRQFILSSKKLLLSDSGFYLCAWSLGQGAFGNTEAFFGQGTRLTVV.